This TCR beta chain was documented in a study of blood T cell repertoires in COVID-19. The CDR3 is made up of 15 amino acids. Per germline, CDR1 SGHNT and CDR2 YYREEE (reference sequence). V trimming: 0 bases; J trimming: 2 bases; junction bases outside the gene matches: 1. Participants spanned ages about 18 to 89 years and resided in roughly 26 US areas. Cohorts were assigned according to the clinical history that participants reported. Original data processing: Nucleated cell number was recorded as an estimate derived from reference gene primer amplification. Method: immunoSEQ multiplex PCR; TCRdb's copy keeps in-frame clones and lacks some. V, J and clone size were drawn from that table, and D and trimming were deduced from the DNA. The table lists over 200,000 clones, roughly 86% of them singletons.

The sample taken for sequencing was PBMCs or T cells enriched from blood (not recorded which). J is TRBJ2-7 and V is TRBV5-4, with TRBD2 identical over 11 bases. The clonotype comes from a man younger than 35 with acute COVID-19. This CDR3 is CASSLVAGGPYEQYF. CDR3 bases: TGTGCCAGCAGCTTGGTAGCGGGAGGGCCCTACGAGCAGTACTTC. The full variable domain, completed using reference TRBV5-4 and TRBJ2-7, is ETGVTQSPTHLIKTRGQQVTLRCSSQSGHNTVSWYQQALGQGPQFIFQYYREEENGRGNFPPRFSGLQFPNYSSELNVNALELDDSALYLCASSLVAGGPYEQYFGPGTRLTVT.